The next 28 T cell receptor beta chains were all read from a single sample in a study of cytomegalovirus exposure and HLA in healthy donors. Primers included in the PCR were 60 Vbeta and 13 Jbeta primers. Assay: immunoSEQ multiplex PCR; the TCRdb copy retains only in-frame clones and omits some. Of some 150,000 clones in the sample, approximately 82% were seen once. The material sequenced was PBMCs. The receptors shown here come from a man younger than 40 in good health and CMV-seropositive.

This clone was counted between two and nine times. The genes are TRBV18 and TRBJ2-7; tentatively, D is TRBD2 (6 bases). V lost 5 bases to trimming and J lost 7 bases, with 18 bases between them. The germline gives CDR1 KGHSH, CDR2 LQKENI. The CDR3 runs 14 residues. The CDR3 loop reads CASSWGDSAREQYF. The CDR3 DNA sequence: TGTGCCAGCTCATGGGGGGACTCGGCAAGGGAGCAGTACTTC.

This chain connects TRBV9 to TRBJ2-7, with 8 bases lining up with TRBD1. Per the germline V gene, CDR1 is SGDLS and CDR2 is YYNGEE. The V gene end was trimmed by 4 bases and the J gene end by 1 base; junction bases not matched to a gene: 7. CDR3 length: 15 amino acids. The CDR3 loop reads CASSPRTGNSYEQYF. In DNA, the CDR3 is TGTGCCAGCAGCCCCCGGACAGGGAATTCCTACGAGCAGTACTTC.

As DNA, the CDR3 is TGTGCCAGCAGCGTAGGGGACAGGGGATCATCGGTTTGGGAAAAACTGTTTTTT. This gives the protein CASSVGDRGSSVWEKLFF. The chain has TRBV9 and TRBJ1-4; 10 bases are a match to TRBD1. The CDR3 totals 18 residues. J gave up 8 bases and V 0 bases, and 13 bases lay outside the gene matches. The germline CDR1 and CDR2 sequences are SGDLS and YYNGEE.

Here the CDR3 reads CASSNTAFRTDTQYF. The CDR3, as DNA: TGTGCCAGCAGCAATACAGCTTTTCGCACAGATACGCAGTATTTT. The rearrangement joins TRBV5-4 to TRBJ2-3; no definite D call. CDR1 and CDR2 (germline): SGHNT, YYREEE (reference sequence). The CDR3 spans 15 residues. The germline V and J ends were trimmed by 4 bases and 1 base, with 13 bases remaining between them.

This chain uses TRBV27 with TRBJ2-3, with a weak D call TRBD2 (6 bases). CDR1 and CDR2 from the germline V gene are MNHEY and SMNVEV (reference sequence). Trimming took 0 bases from V and 6 from J, leaving 7 bases between them. The CDR3 has 13 residues. The CDR3 is CASSLSGTDTQYF. CDR3 DNA: TGTGCCAGCAGTTTATCAGGGACTGATACGCAGTATTTT.

The gene calls are TRBV7-3 and TRBJ1-6, with TRBD1 identical over 7 bases. Germline loops: CDR1 SGHTA, CDR2 FQGTGA. The CDR3 runs to 14 residues. With 5 bases clipped from V and 6 bases from J, the junction kept 4 bases outside the gene matches. The CDR3 region is CASSLTGFNSPLHF. The DNA for the CDR3 is TGTGCCAGCAGCCTGACAGGGTTTAATTCACCCCTCCACTTT.

A word on this clone: The sample has other DNA sequences that encode this CDR3 too. This chain uses TRBV7-9 with TRBJ2-1; 9 bases are a match to TRBD2. The CDR3 sequence is 15 residues long. CDR1 is SEHNR and CDR2 is FQNEAQ in the germline V gene (reference sequence). Losses at the gene ends were 5 bases for V and 15 bases for J; bases not matched to a gene: 17. The CDR3: CASSRGLAPGHGLFF. CDR3 sequence (DNA): TGTGCCAGCAGCCGCGGACTAGCGCCAGGACATGGGCTGTTCTTC.

The chain joins TRBV6-6 to TRBJ1-3; possible D gene TRBD1, 5 bases. Germline lookup yields CDR1 MNHNY and CDR2 SVGAGI (reference sequence). The CDR3 totals 16 residues. Trimming stripped 2 bases from V and 8 bases from J, with 19 bases between. The CDR3 region is CASSYLPGTPGDTIYF. The DNA for the CDR3 is TGTGCCAGCAGTTACCTTCCCGGGACGCCGGGGGACACCATATATTTT.

This clone was seen more than once but under ten times. This chain joins TRBV7-8 and TRBJ1-5, with D possibly TRBD1 on 5 matching bases. The V and J ends lost 1 base and 3 bases respectively, with 16 bases between them. Germline loops: CDR1 SGHVS, CDR2 FQNEAQ. The CDR3 loop spans 17 amino acids. The CDR3 DNA is TGTGCCAGCAGCTTAGTAAGTGGCAGGGATTACAATCAGCCCCAGCATTTT. Translation gives CASSLVSGRDYNQPQHF.

The chain recombines TRBV5-4 with TRBJ2-5; 12 bases agree with TRBD2. The junction had 12 bases not matched to a gene; V was cut back by 4 bases and J by 5 bases. This CDR3 is built from 17 residues. Germline V gene sequence: CDR1 SGHNT, CDR2 YYREEE (reference sequence). CDR3 amino acids: CASSLTSGGPPGETQYF. Here the CDR3 DNA reads TGTGCCAGCAGCCTTACTAGCGGGGGGCCCCCGGGGGAGACCCAGTACTTC.

V usage is TRBV19 and J usage is TRBJ2-5; D possibly corresponds to TRBD1 (5 bases). Germline V gene sequence: CDR1 LNHDA, CDR2 SQIVND (reference sequence). Trimming stripped 2 bases from V and 5 bases from J, with 9 bases between. The CDR3 extends over 13 amino acids. Here the CDR3 DNA reads TGTGCCAGTAGTATAACAGGCTACGAGACCCAGTACTTC. Residues: CASSITGYETQYF.

Only one count was recorded for this clone. This chain links TRBV5-4 with TRBJ2-5, with D perhaps TRBD2 (6 bases). Trimming took 3 bases from V and 3 from J, leaving 12 bases between them. The CDR3 is 14 amino acids. The germline CDR1 and CDR2 sequences are SGHNT and YYREEE (reference sequence). The CDR3 spells CASSSWTTEETQYF. The DNA for the CDR3 is TGTGCCAGCAGCTCATGGACTACCGAAGAGACCCAGTACTTC.

This clone was recorded a few times. CDR3 in DNA: TGTGCCAGCAGTTACACGGGGACAGACGTCTATGGCTACACCTTC. Translated, it gives CASSYTGTDVYGYTF. The V gene is TRBV6-5, the J gene TRBJ1-2, with 7 bases aligning to TRBD1. CDR3 length: 15 residues. J gave up 4 bases and V 2 bases, and 7 bases lay outside the gene matches. Looked up from germline, CDR1 is MNHEY and CDR2 is SVGAGI.

The CDR3 protein is CASSSWGVSYEQYF. The CDR3 bases are TGTGCCAGCAGTTCTTGGGGGGTCTCCTACGAGCAGTACTTC. This sequence joins TRBV28 and TRBJ2-7, with D tentatively TRBD2 (6 bases). Germline V lookup: CDR1 MDHEN, CDR2 SYDVKM. The CDR3 contains 14 residues. V gave up 4 bases and J gave up 0 bases, with 10 bases separating them.

The chain joins TRBV6-6 to TRBJ2-5, with 9 bases lining up with TRBD1. The CDR3 loop spans 15 amino acids. Trimming removed 7 bases from V and 2 bases from J; junction bases left unmatched: 8. Germline-derived CDR1 and CDR2 are MNHNY and SVGAGI (reference sequence). The CDR3 sequence: CASTRQGGAQETQYF. The CDR3 DNA reads TGTGCCAGCACCCGACAGGGGGGAGCTCAAGAGACCCAGTACTTC.

The chain combines TRBV19 with TRBJ2-6, with 11 nucleotides matching TRBD2. The V gene end was trimmed by 7 bases and the J gene end by 2 bases; junction bases not matched to a gene: 7. Germline V gene sequence: CDR1 LNHDA, CDR2 SQIVND (reference sequence). CDR3 length equals 17 residues. CDR3 nucleotides: TGTGCCAGTAATCAACTAGCGGGAGTCGCTGGGGCCAACGTCCTGACTTTC. This translates into CASNQLAGVAGANVLTF.

The V call is TRBV21-1, the J call TRBJ2-7; TRBD1 is the table's D call, not checked against the DNA. TRBV21-1 is deemed a pseudogene. CDR3 length: 17 amino acids. CDR3 coding DNA: TGTGCCAGCAGCAAAAAGGTTGAGGACAGGGAAAACTACGAGCAGTACTTC. It yields the protein CASSKKVEDRENYEQYF.

CDR3 nucleotide sequence: TGTGCCAGCAGTCCCGGACTAGCGGGAGGAAGGGGGCAGTTCTTC. Its protein product is CASSPGLAGGRGQFF. The rearrangement links TRBV28 to TRBJ2-1, with 14 bases matching TRBD2. Germline loops: CDR1 MDHEN, CDR2 SYDVKM. The CDR3 contains 15 residues. V lost 5 bases and J lost 12; bases outside the gene matches: 9.

J is TRBJ2-7 and V is TRBV14; a weak D match, TRBD1 (5 bases). V was pared by 4 bases and J by 3 bases, with 13 bases between. The CDR3 spans 14 residues. Germline values: CDR1 SGHDN, CDR2 FVKESK. The CDR3 nucleotides read TGTGCCAGCAGCCGTAGACAGAATAACTACGAGCAGTACTTC. Protein sequence: CASSRRQNNYEQYF.

This clone appeared a few times. The chain employs TRBV11-3 and TRBJ2-7; TRBD2 aligns across 8 bases. The CDR3 loop spans 13 amino acids. From germline, CDR1 is SGHNT and CDR2 YENEEA. The junction had 6 bases not matched to a gene; V was cut back by 7 bases and J by 4 bases. The CDR3 bases are TGTGCCAGCACCCTGAGCGGGAGTTACGAGCAGTACTTC. It yields the protein CASTLSGSYEQYF.

The gene calls are TRBV6-5 and TRBJ1-3, with D possibly TRBD1 on 6 matching bases. The germline gives CDR1 MNHEY, CDR2 SVGAGI. This CDR3 region has 15 residues. Between the trimmed V and J ends, which lost 6 bases and 1 base, there was a span of 13 bases. This CDR3 reads CASSSQGRSGNTIYF. The CDR3 nucleotides are TGTGCCAGCAGCTCACAGGGACGTTCTGGAAACACCATATATTTT.

The chain carries TRBV11-2 and TRBJ1-2; D is unclear. Between the trimmed V and J ends, which lost 5 bases and 6 bases, there was a span of 13 bases. Germline assignment: CDR1 SGHAT and CDR2 FQNNGV. The length of the CDR3 is 13 residues. The CDR3 region is CASSPSPSDGYTF. The CDR3 DNA follows: TGTGCCAGCAGCCCCTCCCCGAGCGATGGCTACACCTTC.

DNA for the CDR3: TGTGCCAGCAGCCCGGGACTGCCGAATGGCGAGCAGTACTTC. The encoded protein is CASSPGLPNGEQYF. This chain uses TRBV11-2 with TRBJ2-7; possibly TRBD2 for D (6 bases). V shed 5 bases and J shed 6 bases, with 17 bases lying between them. Per germline, CDR1 SGHAT and CDR2 FQNNGV. The CDR3 covers 14 residues.

The rearrangement links TRBV7-9 to TRBJ2-2; the D gene is possibly TRBD2 (5 bases). Germline V gene sequence: CDR1 SEHNR, CDR2 FQNEAQ (reference sequence). The CDR3 runs 15 residues. The V end was cut by 1 base, the J end by 2 bases, with 8 bases between. The CDR3 DNA reads TGTGCCAGCAGCTTAGTCGAGGGAAACACCGGGGAGCTGTTTTTT. It translates to CASSLVEGNTGELFF. Full variable domain (missing parts from reference TRBV7-9 and TRBJ2-2): DTGVSQNPRHKITKRGQNVTFRCDPISEHNRLYWYRQTLGQGPEFLTYFQNEAQLEKSRLLSDRFSAERPKGSFSTLEIQRTEQGDSAMYLCASSLVEGNTGELFFGEGSRLTVL.

The chain joins TRBV10-1 to TRBJ2-5; 10 bases are shared with TRBD2. This CDR3 spans 15 amino acids. The germline gives CDR1 WNHNN, CDR2 SYGVQD (reference sequence). V dropped 0 bases and J dropped 5; count of bases not matched to a gene: 3. The CDR3 coding sequence is TGCGCCAGCAGTGAGTCCATGGGACTAGCGGAGACCCAGTACTTC. Translating gives CASSESMGLAETQYF.

This clone was observed once. This chain uses TRBV6-5 with TRBJ1-2, with D unclear. This CDR3 contains 14 residues. Per the germline V gene, CDR1 is MNHEY and CDR2 is SVGAGI. V lost 7 bases to trimming and J lost 5 bases, with 17 bases between them. This CDR3 is CASTFGGLKYGYTF. DNA of the CDR3: TGTGCCAGCACTTTCGGAGGGCTAAAGTATGGCTACACCTTC.

The table lists this clone with a count of one. This chain connects TRBV29-1 to TRBJ1-5, with 8 positions matching TRBD1. CDR1 and CDR2 from the germline V gene are SQVTM and ANQGSEA. This CDR3 has 13 residues. V lost 4 bases and J lost 5; bases outside the gene matches: 4. The CDR3 loop is CSVVLTGDQPQHF. The CDR3 DNA reads as TGCAGCGTTGTGTTGACAGGGGATCAGCCCCAGCATTTT. The variable domain in full, completed from reference TRBV29-1 and TRBJ1-5, reads SAVISQKPSRDICQRGTSLTIQCQVDSQVTMMFWYRQQPGQSLTLIATANQGSEATYESGFVIDKFPISRPNLTFSTLTVSNMSPEDSSIYLCSVVLTGDQPQHFGDGTRLSIL.

The CDR3 here is CASSRPGANTGELFF. DNA of the CDR3: TGTGCCAGTAGTCGACCGGGGGCGAACACCGGGGAGCTGTTTTTT. The chain employs TRBV19 and TRBJ2-2; D might be TRBD2 (6 bases). Trimming stripped 5 bases from V and 0 bases from J, with 10 bases between. CDR1 and CDR2 from the germline V gene are LNHDA and SQIVND (reference sequence). CDR3 length equals 15 residues.